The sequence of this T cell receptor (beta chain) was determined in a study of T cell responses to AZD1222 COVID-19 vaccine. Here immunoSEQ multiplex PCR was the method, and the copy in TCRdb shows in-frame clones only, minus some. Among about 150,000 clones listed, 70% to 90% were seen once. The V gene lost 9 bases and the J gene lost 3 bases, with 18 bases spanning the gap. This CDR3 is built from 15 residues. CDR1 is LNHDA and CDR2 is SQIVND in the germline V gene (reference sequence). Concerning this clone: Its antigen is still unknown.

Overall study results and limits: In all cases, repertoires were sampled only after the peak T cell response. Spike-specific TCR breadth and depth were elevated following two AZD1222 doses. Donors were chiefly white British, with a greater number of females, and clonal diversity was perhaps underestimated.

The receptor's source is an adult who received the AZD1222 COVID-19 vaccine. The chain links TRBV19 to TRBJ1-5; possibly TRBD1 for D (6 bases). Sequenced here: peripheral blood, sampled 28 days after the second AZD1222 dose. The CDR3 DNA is TGTGCCAGCGGCTCCGCGGGACACCTCAATCAGCCCCAGCATTTT. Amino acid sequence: CASGSAGHLNQPQHF.